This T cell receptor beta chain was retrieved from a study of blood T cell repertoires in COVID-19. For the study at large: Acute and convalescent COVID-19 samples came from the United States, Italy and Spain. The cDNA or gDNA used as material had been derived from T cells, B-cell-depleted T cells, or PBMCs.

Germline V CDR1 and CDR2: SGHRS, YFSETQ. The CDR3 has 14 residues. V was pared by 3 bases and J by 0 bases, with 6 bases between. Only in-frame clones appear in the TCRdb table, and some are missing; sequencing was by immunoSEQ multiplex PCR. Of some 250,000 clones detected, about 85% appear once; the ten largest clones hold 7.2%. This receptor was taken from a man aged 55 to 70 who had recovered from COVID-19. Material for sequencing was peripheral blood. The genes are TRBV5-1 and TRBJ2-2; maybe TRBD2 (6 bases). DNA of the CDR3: TGCGCCAGCAGCTCGGGGGCGAACACCGGGGAGCTGTTTTTT. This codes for CASSSGANTGELFF.